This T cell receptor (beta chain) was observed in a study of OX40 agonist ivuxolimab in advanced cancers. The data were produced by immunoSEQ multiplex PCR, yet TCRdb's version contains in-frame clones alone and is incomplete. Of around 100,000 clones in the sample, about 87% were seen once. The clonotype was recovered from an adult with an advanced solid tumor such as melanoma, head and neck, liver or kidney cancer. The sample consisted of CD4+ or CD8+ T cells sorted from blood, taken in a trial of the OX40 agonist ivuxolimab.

The CDR3 coding sequence is TGTGCCAGCAGCCAGCCACAGGGGTTAGAAAAACTGTTTTTT. Protein product: CASSQPQGLEKLFF. The genes are TRBV5-5 and TRBJ1-4; 7 bases are a match to TRBD1. Per the germline V gene, CDR1 is SGHKS and CDR2 is YYEKEE (reference sequence). The CDR3 length is 14 residues. The junction had 8 bases not matched to a gene; V was cut back by 4 bases and J by 8 bases.